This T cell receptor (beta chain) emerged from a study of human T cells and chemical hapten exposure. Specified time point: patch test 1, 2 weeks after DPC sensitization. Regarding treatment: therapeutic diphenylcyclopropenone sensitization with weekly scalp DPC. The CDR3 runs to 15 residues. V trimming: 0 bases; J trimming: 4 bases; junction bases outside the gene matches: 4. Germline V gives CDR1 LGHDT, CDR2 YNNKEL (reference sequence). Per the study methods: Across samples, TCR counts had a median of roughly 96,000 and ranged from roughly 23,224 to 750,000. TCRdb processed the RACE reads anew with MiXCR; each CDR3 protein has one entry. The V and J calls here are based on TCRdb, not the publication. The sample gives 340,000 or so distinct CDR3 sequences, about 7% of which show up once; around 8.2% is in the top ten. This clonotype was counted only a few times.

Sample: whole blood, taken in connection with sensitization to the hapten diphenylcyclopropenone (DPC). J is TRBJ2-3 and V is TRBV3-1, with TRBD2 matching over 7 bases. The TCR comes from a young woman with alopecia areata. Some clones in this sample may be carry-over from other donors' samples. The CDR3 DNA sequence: TGTGCCAGCAGCCAAGAGGGACGGGAGGCAGATACGCAGTATTTT. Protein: CASSQEGREADTQYF.